These 21 T cell receptor beta chains were sequenced from one sample in a study of CD4 T cells in relation to SARS-CoV-2 and coronaviruses. Unexposed donor CD4+ T cells date from 2011-2018, before the COVID-19 pandemic. The cells were cultured for less than twelve days before CD4+ T cells were isolated. No antigen has been assigned to these receptors. Produced via immunoSEQ multiplex PCR; TCRdb's table is partial and in-frame only. Of 31,000 or so clones listed, about two thirds are singletons. The source material was CD4+ T cells from PBMCs, cultured in vitro. The source is a human donor in good health.

This chain uses TRBV7-2 with TRBJ2-7; 10 bases agree with TRBD1. There are 17 residues in the CDR3. Germline V CDR1 and CDR2: SGHTA, FQGNSA. V was clipped by 5 bases and J by 5 bases; unmatched bases: 15. The CDR3 sequence: CASSVVSPRDRGNEQYF. The CDR3 region has the DNA TGTGCCAGCAGCGTTGTGTCCCCACGGGACAGGGGAAACGAGCAGTACTTC. The variable domain in full, completed from reference TRBV7-2 and TRBJ2-7, reads GAGVSQSPSNKVTEKGKDVELRCDPISGHTALYWYRQSLGQGLEFLIYFQGNSAPDKSGLPSDRFSAERTGGSVSTLTIQRTQQEDSAVYLCASSVVSPRDRGNEQYFGPGTRLTVT.

A single count supports this clone. This chain joins TRBV23-1 and TRBJ2-3, with D possibly called TRBD1 or TRBD2 (6 bases each). TRBV23-1 is an ORF, with its function uncertain. V gave up 2 bases and J gave up 2 bases, with 20 bases separating them. CDR3 size: 18 residues. Written as DNA, the CDR3 is TGCGCCAGCAGTCAACGGTCGGGGGCAGGGATATTCACAGATACGCAGTATTTT. This gives the protein CASSQRSGAGIFTDTQYF.

The rearrangement uses TRBV18 and TRBJ1-4; 9 bases map to TRBD1. This CDR3 has 16 residues. The germline V gene encodes CDR1 KGHSH and CDR2 LQKENI. Germline trimming cut 0 bases from V and 8 bases from J; bases unmatched to any gene: 7. The CDR3 reads CASSPPMDRGGEKLFF. The DNA for the CDR3 is TGTGCCAGCTCACCACCGATGGACAGGGGCGGAGAAAAACTGTTTTTT.

CDR3 region: CASSQESWGEAFF. CDR3 in DNA: TGTGCCAGCAGCCAAGAATCTTGGGGTGAAGCTTTCTTT. The V and J genes are TRBV3-1 (or the pseudogene TRBV3-2) and TRBJ1-1; D is unclear. V was shortened by 0 bases and J by 7 bases, with 9 bases between the two germline ends. The germline V gene encodes CDR1 LGHDT and CDR2 YNNKEL (reference sequence). The CDR3 is made up of 13 amino acids.

The chain recombines TRBV5-8 with TRBJ2-7; the match to TRBD2 covers 8 bases. CDR1 and CDR2 (germline): SGHTS, YDEGEE. The CDR3 has 15 residues. The junction had 10 bases not matched to a gene; V was cut back by 2 bases and J by 6 bases. The CDR3 sequence: CASSFHRGGLTEQYF. The CDR3 DNA reads TGTGCCAGCAGCTTTCATCGGGGGGGGCTTACCGAGCAGTACTTC.

This chain links TRBV7-3 with TRBJ2-2; TRBD2 agrees at 12 bases. This CDR3 is 16 amino acids long. With V trimmed by 0 bases and J by 5 bases, 1 base remained unmatched. Germline CDR1 reads SGHTA; CDR2 reads FQGTGA. CDR3 nucleotide sequence: TGTGCCAGCAGCTTAACGGGACTAGCGGGTACCGGGGAGCTGTTTTTT. This gives the protein CASSLTGLAGTGELFF. Full variable domain (remainder filled in from reference TRBV7-3 and TRBJ2-2): GAGVSQTPSNKVTEKGKYVELRCDPISGHTALYWYRQSLGQGPEFLIYFQGTGAADDSGLPNDRFFAVRPEGSVSTLKIQRTERGDSAVYLCASSLTGLAGTGELFFGEGSRLTVL.

This sequence joins TRBV18 and TRBJ2-1; TRBD1 matches at 8 bases. The CDR3 runs to 14 residues. Germline-derived CDR1 and CDR2 are KGHSH and LQKENI. V dropped 5 bases and J dropped 8; count of bases not matched to a gene: 8. The CDR3 region is CASSKDRVDDEQFF. The DNA of the CDR3 is TGTGCCAGCTCAAAGGACAGGGTTGATGATGAGCAGTTCTTC.

The chain employs TRBV19 and TRBJ2-3; TRBD1 matches 10 bases. With 10 bases clipped from V and 5 bases from J, the junction kept 3 bases outside the gene matches. The CDR3 sequence is 12 residues long. Per the germline V gene, CDR1 is LNHDA and CDR2 is SQIVND (reference sequence). CDR3 DNA: TGTGCCATAGGACAGGGGGGAGATACGCAGTATTTT. Residues: CAIGQGGDTQYF.

This clone came up once. The chain combines TRBV11-2 with TRBJ2-3; D is uncertain. Germline CDR1 SGHAT, CDR2 FQNNGV. There are 12 residues in the CDR3. Trimming pared 2 bases from V and 2 bases from J, leaving 2 bases between. In DNA, the CDR3 is TGTGCCAGCAGCTTATACACAGATACGCAGTATTTT. Translation gives CASSLYTDTQYF.

This clone was seen a handful of times. The rearrangement links TRBV25-1 to TRBJ2-2; perhaps TRBD2 as D (5 bases). The CDR3 consists of 14 residues. The V gene lost 3 bases and the J gene lost 5 bases, with 10 bases spanning the gap. CDR1 is MGHDK and CDR2 is SYGVNS in the germline V gene. The CDR3 bases are TGTGCCAGCAGTGACCCCGGGGTTACCGGGGAGCTGTTTTTT. Encoded protein: CASSDPGVTGELFF.

V gene TRBV7-8 combines with J gene TRBJ2-7; TRBD2 agrees at 8 bases. The CDR3 runs to 13 residues. The V gene's germline CDR1 is SGHVS and CDR2 FQNEAQ. V trimming: 4 bases; J trimming: 4 bases; junction bases outside the gene matches: 3. The CDR3 here is CASSYVAGYEQYF. In nucleotides, the CDR3 is TGTGCCAGCAGCTACGTAGCGGGGTACGAGCAGTACTTC.

The chain links TRBV30 to TRBJ1-1; tentatively, D is TRBD1 (6 bases). V was cut by 3 bases and J by 7 bases, with 12 bases left in between. The CDR3 has 12 residues. Germline CDR1 and CDR2: GTSNPN and SVGIG (reference sequence). As DNA, the CDR3 is TGTGCCTGGAGCAAGAGACAGGTTGAAGCTTTCTTT. Its protein product is CAWSKRQVEAFF.

The rearrangement uses TRBV19 and TRBJ1-3, with 7 nucleotides matching TRBD1. Per the germline V gene, CDR1 is LNHDA and CDR2 is SQIVND (reference sequence). The V and J ends lost 4 bases and 2 bases, in that order; junction bases with no gene match: 5. The length of the CDR3 is 15 residues. The CDR3 region is CASSRTGATGNTIYF. The CDR3 DNA follows: TGTGCCAGTAGTAGGACAGGTGCCACTGGAAACACCATATATTTT.

This clone was detected only a few times. The V gene is TRBV5-4, the J gene TRBJ1-1; the D gene is possibly TRBD1 (5 bases). Germline V gene sequence: CDR1 SGHNT, CDR2 YYREEE (reference sequence). The CDR3 totals 14 residues. V dropped 4 bases and J dropped 0 bases, with 10 bases sitting between them. The DNA of the CDR3 is TGTGCCAGCAGCCGCCGGGGCATGAACACTGAAGCTTTCTTT. This codes for CASSRRGMNTEAFF.

The V and J genes are TRBV5-6 and TRBJ2-3; 9 bases map to TRBD2. Germline V gene sequence: CDR1 SGHDT, CDR2 YYEEEE. V was pared by 2 bases and J by 2 bases, with 9 bases of the junction left unmatched. CDR3 length: 17 amino acids. CDR3 in amino acids: CASSFFFRGGDTDTQYF. In nucleotides, the CDR3 is TGTGCCAGCAGCTTTTTTTTTCGCGGGGGGGACACAGATACGCAGTATTTT. The entire variable domain, with the rest obtained from reference TRBV5-6 and TRBJ2-3, is as follows: DAGVTQSPTHLIKTRGQQVTLRCSPKSGHDTVSWYQQALGQGPQFIFQYYEEEERQRGNFPDRFSGHQFPNYSSELNVNALLLGDSALYLCASSFFFRGGDTDTQYFGPGTRLTVL.

The chain employs TRBV7-9 and TRBJ1-2, with unresolved D. There are 14 residues in the CDR3. Germline V gene data show CDR1 as SEHNR and CDR2 as FQNEAQ (reference sequence). Trimming took off 1 base at V and 2 bases at J, with 8 bases between the two ends. CDR3 sequence: CASSLVVANYGYTF. CDR3 DNA: TGTGCCAGCAGCTTAGTGGTGGCCAACTATGGCTACACCTTC.

With respect to this clone: The junction departs from the called germline gene at one end, perhaps through a read error. The chain's CDR3 is CASTLTGDYEQYF. CDR3 coding DNA: TGTGCCAGCACCTTGACAGGGGACTACGAGCAGTACTTC. The rearrangement links TRBV5-5 to TRBJ2-7; 8 positions agree with TRBD1. In germline, CDR1 is SGHKS, CDR2 YYEKEE (reference sequence). CDR3 length: 13 residues.

There are a few counts of this clone. The chain employs TRBV7-8 and TRBJ2-7; D is ambiguous. The CDR3 extends over 16 amino acids. V lost 5 bases and J 0 bases, leaving 17 bases between the germline ends. Germline V gene sequence: CDR1 SGHVS, CDR2 FQNEAQ. For the CDR3, the DNA is TGTGCCAGCAGCCCACAAACCTGGCCGAGCTCCTACGAGCAGTACTTC. Amino acid sequence: CASSPQTWPSSYEQYF.

The chain is built from TRBV5-6 and TRBJ1-1; tentatively, D is TRBD1 (6 bases). V was trimmed by 4 bases and J by 2 bases, leaving 15 bases between them. Per germline, CDR1 SGHDT and CDR2 YYEEEE. The CDR3 has 15 residues. CDR3 loop: CASSPSPGANTEAFF. The CDR3 nucleotides are TGTGCCAGCAGCCCCAGCCCGGGGGCAAACACTGAAGCTTTCTTT.

This clone came up a few times. The rearrangement links TRBV2 to TRBJ2-7; D may be TRBD1 or TRBD2 (5 bases each). Germline CDR1 SNHLY, CDR2 FYNNEI. The V end was cut by 7 bases, the J end by 2 bases, with 12 bases between. The CDR3 sequence is 13 residues long. The CDR3 DNA is TGTGCCAGCACCCTAGAGGGACCCTACGAGCAGTACTTC. This encodes CASTLEGPYEQYF. The whole variable domain, filled in from reference TRBV2 and TRBJ2-7, reads EPEVTQTPSHQVTQMGQEVILRCVPISNHLYFYWYRQILGQKVEFLVSFYNNEISEKSEIFDDQFSVERPDGSNFTLKIRSTKLEDSAMYFCASTLEGPYEQYFGPGTRLTVT.

The V gene is TRBV19, the J gene TRBJ2-6; D is unclear. V was pared by 7 bases and J by 0 bases, with 10 bases between. CDR1 LNHDA and CDR2 SQIVND come from the germline V gene (reference sequence). The CDR3 totals 15 residues. The DNA for the CDR3 is TGTGCCAGTACACCCCTATTCTCTGGGGCCAACGTCCTGACTTTC. Encoded protein: CASTPLFSGANVLTF. The whole variable domain, remainder taken from reference TRBV19 and TRBJ2-6, is DGGITQSPKYLFRKEGQNVTLSCEQNLNHDAMYWYRQDPGQGLRLIYYSQIVNDFQKGDIAEGYSVSREKKESFPLTVTSAQKNPTAFYLCASTPLFSGANVLTFGAGSRLTVL.